This T cell receptor beta chain stems from a study of neurological immune-mediated disorders. Study results and caveats: None of the CDR3 amino acid sequences of expanded clones were shared across subjects, and this suggested private repertoires in all groups. Phylogenetic grouping assigned the repertoires of 18 of 34 multiple sclerosis patients to a single related-CDR3 cluster, which may represent a signature.

A note on this clonotype: Its matching antigen is unknown.

TCRdb recomputed calls from the 5' RACE reads with MiXCR, one row per CDR3 protein. The sample contains about 74,000 distinct CDR3 sequences, 5.2% of which appear only once. Germline CDR1 and CDR2: LGHNA and YNFKEQ. With V trimmed by 4 bases and J by 4 bases, 4 bases remained unmatched. The CDR3 covers 14 residues. This chain links TRBV4-2 with TRBJ2-7; 10 bases are a match to TRBD2. Specimen: PBMCs. The sequence came from a man aged 18 to 29 with multiple sclerosis. The CDR3 loop is CASSPSGRGYEQYF. As DNA, the CDR3 is TGTGCCAGCAGCCCTAGCGGGAGAGGTTACGAGCAGTACTTC.